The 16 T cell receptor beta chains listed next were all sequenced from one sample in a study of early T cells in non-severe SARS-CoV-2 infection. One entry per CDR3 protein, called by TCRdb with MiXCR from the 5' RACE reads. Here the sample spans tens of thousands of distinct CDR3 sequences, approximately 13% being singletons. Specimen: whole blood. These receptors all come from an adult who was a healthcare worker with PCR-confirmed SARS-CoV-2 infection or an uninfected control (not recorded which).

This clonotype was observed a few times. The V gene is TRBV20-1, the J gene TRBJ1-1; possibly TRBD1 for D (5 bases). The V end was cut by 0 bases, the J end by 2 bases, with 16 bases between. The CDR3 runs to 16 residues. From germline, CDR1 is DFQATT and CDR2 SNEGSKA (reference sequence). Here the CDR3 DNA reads TGCAGTGCTAGAGATCCAGACAGCTATCTTAACACTGAAGCTTTCTTT. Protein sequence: CSARDPDSYLNTEAFF.

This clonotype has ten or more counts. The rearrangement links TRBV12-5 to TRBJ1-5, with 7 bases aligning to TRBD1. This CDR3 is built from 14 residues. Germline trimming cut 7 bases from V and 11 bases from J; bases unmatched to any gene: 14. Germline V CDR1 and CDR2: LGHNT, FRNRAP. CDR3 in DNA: TGTGCTAGTGCCGTGGGAGGGGGCACCTTGGCCCAGCATTTT. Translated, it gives CASAVGGGTLAQHF.

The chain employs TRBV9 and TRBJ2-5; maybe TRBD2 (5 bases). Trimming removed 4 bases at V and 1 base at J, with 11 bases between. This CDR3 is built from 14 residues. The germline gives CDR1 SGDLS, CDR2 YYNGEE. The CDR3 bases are TGTGCCAGCAGCAAATCGCTAGCCCAAGAGACCCAGTACTTC. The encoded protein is CASSKSLAQETQYF.

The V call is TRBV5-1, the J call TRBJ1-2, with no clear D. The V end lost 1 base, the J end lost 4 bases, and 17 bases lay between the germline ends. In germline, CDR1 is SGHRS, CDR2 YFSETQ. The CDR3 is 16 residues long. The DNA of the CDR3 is TGCGCCAGCAGCTTGTCTATTATCGACGGGCTCTATGGCTACACCTTC. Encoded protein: CASSLSIIDGLYGYTF. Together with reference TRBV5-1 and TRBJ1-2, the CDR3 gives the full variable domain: KAGVTQTPRYLIKTRGQQVTLSCSPISGHRSVSWYQQTPGQGLQFLFEYFSETQRNKGNFPGRFSGRQFSNSRSEMNVSTLELGDSALYLCASSLSIIDGLYGYTFGSGTRLTVV.

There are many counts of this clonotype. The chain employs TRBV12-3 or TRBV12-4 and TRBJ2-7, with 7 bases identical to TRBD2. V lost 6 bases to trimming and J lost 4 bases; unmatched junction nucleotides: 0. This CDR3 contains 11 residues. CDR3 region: CASSGGYEQYF. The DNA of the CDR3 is TGTGCCAGCAGCGGGGGGTACGAGCAGTACTTC.

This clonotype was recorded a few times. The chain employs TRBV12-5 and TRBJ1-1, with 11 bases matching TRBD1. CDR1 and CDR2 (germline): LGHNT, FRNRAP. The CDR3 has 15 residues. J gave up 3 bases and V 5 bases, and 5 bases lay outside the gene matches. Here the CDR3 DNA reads TGTGCTAGTGGTCCGGGACAGGGGGTAGACACTGAAGCTTTCTTT. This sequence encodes CASGPGQGVDTEAFF. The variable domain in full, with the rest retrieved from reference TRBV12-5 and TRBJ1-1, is DARVTQTPRHKVTEMGQEVTMRCQPILGHNTVFWYRQTMMQGLELLAYFRNRAPLDDSGMPKDRFSAEMPDATLATLKIQPSEPRDSAVYFCASGPGQGVDTEAFFGQGTRLTVV.

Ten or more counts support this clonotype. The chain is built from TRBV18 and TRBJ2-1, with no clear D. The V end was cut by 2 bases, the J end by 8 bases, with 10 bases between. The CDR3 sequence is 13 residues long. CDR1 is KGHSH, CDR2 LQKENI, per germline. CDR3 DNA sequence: TGTGCCAGCTCACCAAGGCGAGGTCATGAGCAGTTCTTC. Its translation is CASSPRRGHEQFF.

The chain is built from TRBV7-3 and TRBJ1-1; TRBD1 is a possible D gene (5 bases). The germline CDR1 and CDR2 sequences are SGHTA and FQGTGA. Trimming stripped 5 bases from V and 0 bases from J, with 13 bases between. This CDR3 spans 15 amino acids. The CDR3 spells CASSPGRGMNTEAFF. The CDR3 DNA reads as TGTGCCAGCAGCCCAGGGCGGGGAATGAACACTGAAGCTTTCTTT. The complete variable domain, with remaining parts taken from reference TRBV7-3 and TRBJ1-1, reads GAGVSQTPSNKVTEKGKYVELRCDPISGHTALYWYRQSLGQGPEFLIYFQGTGAADDSGLPNDRFFAVRPEGSVSTLKIQRTERGDSAVYLCASSPGRGMNTEAFFGQGTRLTVV.

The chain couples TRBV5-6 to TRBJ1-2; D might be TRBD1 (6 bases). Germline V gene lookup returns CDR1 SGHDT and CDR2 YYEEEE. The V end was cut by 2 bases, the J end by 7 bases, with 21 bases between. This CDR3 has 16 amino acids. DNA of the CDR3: TGTGCCAGCAGCTTCTTCAGGGGTAACGGTCTCAGTGGCTACACCTTC. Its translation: CASSFFRGNGLSGYTF.

CDR3: CASRTGEQETQYF. CDR3 DNA sequence: TGTGCCAGCAGGACTGGGGAACAAGAGACCCAGTACTTC. The V gene is TRBV12-3 or TRBV12-4, the J gene TRBJ2-5; unclear D gene. V was shortened by 6 bases and J by 2 bases, with 10 bases between the two germline ends. This CDR3 contains 13 residues.

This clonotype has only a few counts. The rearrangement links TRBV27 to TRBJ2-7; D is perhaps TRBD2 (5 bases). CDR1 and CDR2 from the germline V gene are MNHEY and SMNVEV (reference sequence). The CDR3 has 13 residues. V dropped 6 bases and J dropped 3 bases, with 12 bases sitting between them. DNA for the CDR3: TGTGCCAGCAGCGGGGAAACCAGCTACGAGCAGTACTTC. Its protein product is CASSGETSYEQYF.

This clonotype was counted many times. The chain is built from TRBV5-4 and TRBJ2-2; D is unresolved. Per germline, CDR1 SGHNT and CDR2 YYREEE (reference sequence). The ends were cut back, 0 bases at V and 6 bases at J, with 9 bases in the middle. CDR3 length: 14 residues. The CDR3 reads CASSLVLGSGELFF. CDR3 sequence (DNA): TGTGCCAGCAGCTTGGTCCTGGGGTCCGGGGAGCTGTTTTTT.

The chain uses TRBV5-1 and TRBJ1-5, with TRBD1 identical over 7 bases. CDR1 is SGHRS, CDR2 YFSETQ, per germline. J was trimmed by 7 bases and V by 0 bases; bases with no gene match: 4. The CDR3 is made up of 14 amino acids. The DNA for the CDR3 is TGCGCCAGCAGCTTGGGACAGGGCGTCCAGCCCCAGCATTTT. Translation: CASSLGQGVQPQHF.

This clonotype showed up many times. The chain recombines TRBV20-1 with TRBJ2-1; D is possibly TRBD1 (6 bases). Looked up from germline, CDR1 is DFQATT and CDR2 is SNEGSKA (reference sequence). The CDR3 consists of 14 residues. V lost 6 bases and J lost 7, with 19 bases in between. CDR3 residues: CSARRQVVGNEQFF. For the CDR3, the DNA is TGCAGTGCCAGGAGACAGGTGGTGGGAAATGAGCAGTTCTTC.

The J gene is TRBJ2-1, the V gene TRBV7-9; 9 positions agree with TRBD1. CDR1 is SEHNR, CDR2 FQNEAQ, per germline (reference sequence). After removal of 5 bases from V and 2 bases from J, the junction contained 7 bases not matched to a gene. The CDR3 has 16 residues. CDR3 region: CASSQTTGGTYNEQFF. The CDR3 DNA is TGTGCCAGCAGCCAAACCACAGGGGGCACCTACAATGAGCAGTTCTTC.

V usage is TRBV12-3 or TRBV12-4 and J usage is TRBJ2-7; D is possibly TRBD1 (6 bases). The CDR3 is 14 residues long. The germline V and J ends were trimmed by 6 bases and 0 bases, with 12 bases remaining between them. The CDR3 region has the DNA TGTGCCAGCAGCCATCGGGACATCTCCTACGAGCAGTACTTC. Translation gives CASSHRDISYEQYF.